This T cell receptor (beta chain) was found in a study of CD8+ T cells in alopecia areata. For the study at large: Treatment of the treated patients consisted of oral tofacitinib, 5 to 10 mg twice daily. Tofacitinib was given for 6 to 18 months, then stopped for 6 months. Study observations and caveats: Especially in alopecia totalis/universalis, lesional scalp showed greater clonality than normal scalp did. In scalp and blood during tofacitinib, many expanded lesional clones persisted.

The treatment denotes: oral pan-JAK inhibitor, 5-10 mg twice daily. Trimming removed 0 bases at V and 4 bases at J, with 9 bases between. CDR3 length: 15 amino acids. In germline, CDR1 is MGHRA, CDR2 YSYEKL. RNA extraction and reverse transcription yielded cDNA as sequencing template. The data were produced by immunoSEQ multiplex PCR, yet TCRdb's version contains in-frame clones alone and is incomplete. The sample has about 110,000 clones; roughly three fifths are singletons. Note on this clone: Its target is not known.

The chain employs TRBV4-1 and TRBJ2-2; D call uncertain. The clonotype was recovered from a human donor with alopecia areata. The material sequenced was CD8+ T cells sorted from blood, taken at week 24, from a patient treated with tofacitinib. The DNA of the CDR3 is TGCGCCAGCAGCCAAGATTACGCGTTCACCGGGGAGCTGTTTTTT. Amino acids: CASSQDYAFTGELFF.